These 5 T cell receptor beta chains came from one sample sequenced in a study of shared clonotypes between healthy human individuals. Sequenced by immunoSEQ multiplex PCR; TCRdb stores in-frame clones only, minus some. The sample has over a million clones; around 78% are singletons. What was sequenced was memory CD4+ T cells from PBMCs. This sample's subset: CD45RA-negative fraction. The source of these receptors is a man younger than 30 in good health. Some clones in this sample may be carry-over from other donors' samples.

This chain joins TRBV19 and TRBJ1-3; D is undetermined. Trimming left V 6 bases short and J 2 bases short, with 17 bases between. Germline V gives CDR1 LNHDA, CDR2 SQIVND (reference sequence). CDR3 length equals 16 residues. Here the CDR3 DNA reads TGTGCCAGTAGGCCGCGTGGTGGGGAGCCTGGAAACACCATATATTTT. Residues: CASRPRGGEPGNTIYF. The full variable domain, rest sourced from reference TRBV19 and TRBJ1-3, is DGGITQSPKYLFRKEGQNVTLSCEQNLNHDAMYWYRQDPGQGLRLIYYSQIVNDFQKGDIAEGYSVSREKKESFPLTVTSAQKNPTAFYLCASRPRGGEPGNTIYFGEGSWLTVV.

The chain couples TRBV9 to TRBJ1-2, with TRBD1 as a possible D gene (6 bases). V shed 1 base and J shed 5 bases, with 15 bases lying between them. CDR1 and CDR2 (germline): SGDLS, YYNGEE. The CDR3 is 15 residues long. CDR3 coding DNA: TGTGCCAGCAGCGTATCTGCGGGGGCGTCTTATGGCTACACCTTC. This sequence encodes CASSVSAGASYGYTF.

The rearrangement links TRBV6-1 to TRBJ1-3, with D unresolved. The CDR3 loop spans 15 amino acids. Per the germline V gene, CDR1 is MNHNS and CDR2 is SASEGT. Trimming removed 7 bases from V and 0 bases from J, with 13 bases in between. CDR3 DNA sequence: TGTGCCAGCATTTGGACGCAGAGCTCTGGAAACACCATATATTTT. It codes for CASIWTQSSGNTIYF.

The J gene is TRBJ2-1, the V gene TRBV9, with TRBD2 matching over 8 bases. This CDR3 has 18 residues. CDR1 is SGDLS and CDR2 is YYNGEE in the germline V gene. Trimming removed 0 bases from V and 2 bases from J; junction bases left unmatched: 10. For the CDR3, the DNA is TGTGCCAGCAGCGTAGAAGACCAGGGACTAGGACCCTACAATGAGCAGTTCTTC. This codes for CASSVEDQGLGPYNEQFF.

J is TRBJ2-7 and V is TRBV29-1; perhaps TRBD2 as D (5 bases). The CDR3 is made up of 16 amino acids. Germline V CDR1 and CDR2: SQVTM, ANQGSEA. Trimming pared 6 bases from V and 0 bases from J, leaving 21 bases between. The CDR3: CSVTPMDSMSSYEQYF. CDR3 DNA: TGCAGCGTAACGCCTATGGACTCCATGAGCTCCTACGAGCAGTACTTC.